The rows below give T cell receptor beta chains drawn from one sample of a study of blood T cell repertoires in COVID-19. Clones were sequenced by immunoSEQ multiplex PCR, and TCRdb holds only the in-frame ones, with some missing. The top ten hold roughly 1.9% of the sample, which has 400,000 or so clones, about 90% seen once. The material sequenced was PBMCs or T cells enriched from blood (not recorded which). These receptor sequences come from a man in his forties in a cohort exposed to, infected with or recovered from COVID-19 (not recorded which). CDR3s include the opening cysteine and the closing phenylalanine or tryptophan. The D gene is left open where the match is weak. Not every row has a clone size; where given, it reads once, few, many or a size class.

size: -
J: TRBJ1-2
V: TRBV28
D: -
DNA: TGTGCCAGCAGTTTATCCCCCACCAGGGGTGGCTACACCTTC
CDR3: CASSLSPTRGGYTF

size: -
J: TRBJ2-5
V: TRBV5-1
D: -
DNA: TGCGCCAGCAGCTTGGCAGGGGCAGTAGGCCAAGAGACCCAGTACTTC
CDR3: CASSLAGAVGQETQYF

size: -
J: TRBJ2-5
V: TRBV6-5
D: TRBD2
DNA: TGTGCCAGCAGTTGGGCCGGGACTAGCGTCCGAGAGACCCAGTACTTC
CDR3: CASSWAGTSVRETQYF

size: few
J: TRBJ1-3
V: TRBV6-1
D: TRBD1
DNA: TGTGCCAGCAGTGTATTACGGGACAGGGGTTCACGAAACACCATATATTTT
CDR3: CASSVLRDRGSRNTIYF

size: -
J: TRBJ1-5
V: TRBV10-1
D: TRBD1
DNA: TGCGCCAGCAGGGAGGACAGGCAAGAGAAACCGGCCAATAGCAATCAGCCCCAGCATTTT
CDR3: CASREDRQEKPANSNQPQHF

size: -
J: TRBJ1-2
V: TRBV5-3
D: -
DNA: TGTGCCAGAAGCTCGTTAATTAAATCCACCTTC
CDR3: CARSSLIKSTF

size: -
J: TRBJ1-3
V: TRBV7-6
D: -
DNA: TGTGCCAGCAGCTCAGACAGTTACTCTGGAAACACCATATATTTT
CDR3: CASSSDSYSGNTIYF

size: -
J: TRBJ1-5
V: TRBV3-1/TRBV3-2
D: -
DNA: TGTGCCAGCAGCCAAACCACCGGGGTGGTACAGCATTTT
CDR3: CASSQTTGVVQHF

size: once
J: TRBJ2-1
V: TRBV30
D: -
DNA: TGTGCCTGGAGTCCTAGGGGGTTACGCGATGAGCAGTTCTTC
CDR3: CAWSPRGLRDEQFF

size: -
J: TRBJ1-5
V: TRBV11-2
D: -
DNA: TGTGCCAGCAGCTTAGATGGGCTCAATCAGCCCCAGCATTTT
CDR3: CASSLDGLNQPQHF

size: -
J: TRBJ2-3
V: TRBV15
D: -
DNA: TGTGCCACCAGCAGAGGGCGGCACACAGATACGCAGTATTTT
CDR3: CATSRGRHTDTQYF

size: -
J: TRBJ1-2
V: TRBV30
D: TRBD1
DNA: TGTGCCTGGAGTGTAACAGGGGTATTTTTAACTGGCTACACCTTC
CDR3: CAWSVTGVFLTGYTF

size: once
J: TRBJ1-6
V: TRBV27
D: TRBD1
DNA: TGTGCCAGCAGTTTTCAGGGGGCGAGTTCACCCCTCCACTTT
CDR3: CASSFQGASSPLHF

size: -
J: TRBJ1-1
V: TRBV18
D: -
DNA: TGTGCCAGCTCACCACGACAGATGAACACTGAAGCTTTCTTT
CDR3: CASSPRQMNTEAFF

size: -
J: TRBJ1-2
V: TRBV19
D: TRBD1
DNA: TGTGCCAGTAGCAGGGACAGCGCCTATGGCTACACCTTC
CDR3: CASSRDSAYGYTF

size: -
J: TRBJ1-6
V: TRBV7-8
D: TRBD1
DNA: TGTGCCAGCAGCTTCTCACAGGGGGGTTTTTCCTATAATTCACCCCTCCACTTT
CDR3: CASSFSQGGFSYNSPLHF

size: -
J: TRBJ2-7
V: TRBV11-2
D: TRBD1
DNA: TGTGCCAGCAGCACACGGACAGGAGACTCTCTGTACTTC
CDR3: CASSTRTGDSLYF

size: few
J: TRBJ1-5
V: TRBV6-5
D: -
DNA: TGTGCCAGCAGCAGGACAGCCAATCAGCCCCAGCATTTT
CDR3: CASSRTANQPQHF

size: -
J: TRBJ2-3
V: TRBV7-9
D: -
DNA: TGTGCCAGCAGCTCTCAACCGGAGGGTACGCAGTATTTT
CDR3: CASSSQPEGTQYF

size: -
J: TRBJ2-7
V: TRBV3-1/TRBV3-2
D: TRBD2
DNA: TGTGCCAGCAGCCAAGGGCCTAGCGGGTCTTTCTACGAGCAGTACTTC
CDR3: CASSQGPSGSFYEQYF

size: -
J: TRBJ1-6
V: TRBV7-9
D: -
DNA: TGTGCCAGCAGCGAGAGAGGAGCATCACCCCTCCACTTT
CDR3: CASSERGASPLHF

size: few
J: TRBJ2-7
V: TRBV5-4
D: TRBD1
DNA: TGTGCCAGCAGCCCCAGGGGGCAGGGGCACGAGCAGTACTTC
CDR3: CASSPRGQGHEQYF

size: -
J: TRBJ2-4
V: TRBV7-9
D: -
DNA: TGTGCCAGCAGCTTAGCCCCTATGGACATTCAGTACTTC
CDR3: CASSLAPMDIQYF

size: -
J: TRBJ2-3
V: TRBV9
D: TRBD1
DNA: TGTGCCAGCAGCGTAGCTGGGACAGGGGTCGGTACGCAGTATTTT
CDR3: CASSVAGTGVGTQYF

size: -
J: TRBJ2-3
V: TRBV24-1
D: TRBD2
DNA: TGTGCCACCAGTGGAGCAGCGGGAGTTACAGATACGCAGTATTTT
CDR3: CATSGAAGVTDTQYF

size: -
J: TRBJ2-4
V: TRBV7-9
D: TRBD2
DNA: TGTGCCAGCAGCCTTGGACTAGCGGGAAGAATGACCAAAAACATTCAGTACTTC
CDR3: CASSLGLAGRMTKNIQYF

size: -
J: TRBJ2-1
V: TRBV6-6
D: TRBD2
DNA: TGTGCCAGCAGCCGAGAACGGGGACTAGCGGGCCCCCCCGCTTGGGTTGAGCAGTTCTTC
CDR3: CASSRERGLAGPPAWVEQFF

size: -
J: TRBJ2-1
V: TRBV27
D: -
DNA: TGTGCCAGCAGTCATCGGGTAAAGGTCAGTGAGCAGTTCTTC
CDR3: CASSHRVKVSEQFF

size: -
J: TRBJ1-5
V: TRBV5-8
D: -
DNA: TGTGCCAGCAGCTTGGCGGGGGGCGACCAGCCCCAGCATTTT
CDR3: CASSLAGGDQPQHF

size: -
J: TRBJ2-1
V: TRBV11-2
D: -
DNA: TGTGCCAGCAGCTGGCCAAATGAGCAGTTCTTC
CDR3: CASSWPNEQFF

size: -
J: TRBJ2-5
V: TRBV27
D: -
DNA: TGTGCCAGTGGGACAACTCAAGAGACCCAGTACTTC
CDR3: CASGTTQETQYF

size: -
J: TRBJ2-1
V: TRBV7-2
D: TRBD2
DNA: TGTGCCAGCAGCTTAGCGCGGGAGGATGAGCAGTTCTTC
CDR3: CASSLAREDEQFF

size: -
J: TRBJ2-2
V: TRBV6-5
D: TRBD1
DNA: TGTGCCAGCAGGACAGGGTCCACCGGGGAGCTGTTTTTT
CDR3: CASRTGSTGELFF

size: -
J: TRBJ2-7
V: TRBV15
D: TRBD2
DNA: TGTGCCACCAGCGGGACTAGCGGGAGCCACGAGCAGTACTTC
CDR3: CATSGTSGSHEQYF

size: -
J: TRBJ2-7
V: TRBV5-1
D: -
DNA: TGCGCCAGCAGCTTGGTCGGAGCTTTAGGGGACGAGCAGTACTTC
CDR3: CASSLVGALGDEQYF

size: -
J: TRBJ2-4
V: TRBV19
D: -
DNA: TGTGCCAGTAGTTTACCTGGACAGCTGACCAAAAACATTCAGTACTTC
CDR3: CASSLPGQLTKNIQYF

size: -
J: TRBJ2-1
V: TRBV9
D: -
DNA: TGTGCCAGCAGCGTAGGGCGGTTTGGTGAGCAGTTCTTC
CDR3: CASSVGRFGEQFF

size: -
J: TRBJ2-7
V: TRBV23-1
D: -
DNA: TGCGCCAGCAGTCAGGTTTTACAGCCCCCCCAGGGGGAGCAGTACTTC
CDR3: CASSQVLQPPQGEQYF

size: -
J: TRBJ1-2
V: TRBV5-1
D: -
DNA: TGCGCCAGCAGCTCCGGTTACCGGAACTATGGCTACACCTTC
CDR3: CASSSGYRNYGYTF

size: -
J: TRBJ2-1
V: TRBV5-6
D: TRBD2
DNA: TGTGCCAGCAGCTTGGGGGCGGCTAGCGGGAGGAGAGAGCAGTTCTTC
CDR3: CASSLGAASGRREQFF

size: -
J: TRBJ2-7
V: TRBV6-5
D: TRBD2
DNA: TGTGCCAGCAGGCCCACTAGCGGGGGACCCTACGAGCAGTACTTC
CDR3: CASRPTSGGPYEQYF

size: -
J: TRBJ2-3
V: TRBV7-3
D: TRBD2
DNA: TGTGCCAGCAGCCCCGGGACTAGCGGGAGCACAGATACGCAGTATTTT
CDR3: CASSPGTSGSTDTQYF

size: -
J: TRBJ2-7
V: TRBV5-4
D: TRBD1
DNA: TGTGCCAGCAGCTCTACTGACAGGGGAAGCTACGAGCAGTACTTC
CDR3: CASSSTDRGSYEQYF

size: -
J: TRBJ1-2
V: TRBV11-2
D: -
DNA: TGTGCCAGCAGCTTATCTCACAGGAACTATGGCTACACCTTC
CDR3: CASSLSHRNYGYTF

size: few
J: TRBJ1-2
V: TRBV7-2
D: TRBD1
DNA: TGTGCCAGCAGCTTATATCGGGGCAGGGGGTTCGATGGCTACACCTTC
CDR3: CASSLYRGRGFDGYTF

size: -
J: TRBJ2-3
V: TRBV5-1
D: -
DNA: TGCGCCAGCAGCTTGGTTCAAGCGGACACAGATACGCAGTATTTT
CDR3: CASSLVQADTDTQYF